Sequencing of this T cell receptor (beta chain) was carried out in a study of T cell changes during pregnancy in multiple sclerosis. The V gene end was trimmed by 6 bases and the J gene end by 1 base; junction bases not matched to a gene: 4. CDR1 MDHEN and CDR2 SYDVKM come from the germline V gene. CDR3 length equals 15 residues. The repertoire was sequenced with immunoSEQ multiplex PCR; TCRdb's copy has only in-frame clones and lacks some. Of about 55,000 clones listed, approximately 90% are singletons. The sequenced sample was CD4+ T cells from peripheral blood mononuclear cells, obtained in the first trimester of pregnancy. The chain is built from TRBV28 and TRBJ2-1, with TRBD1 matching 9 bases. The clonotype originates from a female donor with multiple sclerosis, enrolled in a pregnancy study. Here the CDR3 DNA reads TGTGCCAGCAGGCCCGGGACAGGGTCCTACAATGAGCAGTTCTTC. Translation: CASRPGTGSYNEQFF.